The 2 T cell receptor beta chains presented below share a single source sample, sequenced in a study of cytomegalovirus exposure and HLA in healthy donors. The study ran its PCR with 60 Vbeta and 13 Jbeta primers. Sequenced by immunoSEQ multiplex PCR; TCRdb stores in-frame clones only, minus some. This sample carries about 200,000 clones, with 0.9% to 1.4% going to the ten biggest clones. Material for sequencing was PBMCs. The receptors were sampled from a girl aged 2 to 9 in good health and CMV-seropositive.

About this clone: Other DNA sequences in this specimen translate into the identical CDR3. This CDR3 reads CASSTQGAGNQPQHF. DNA of the CDR3: TGTGCCAGTAGTACCCAAGGGGCTGGCAATCAGCCCCAGCATTTT. The rearrangement links TRBV19 to TRBJ1-5; D perhaps matches TRBD1 (5 bases). The ends were cut back, 4 bases at V and 2 bases at J, with 12 bases in the middle. The CDR3 is 15 residues long. CDR1 LNHDA and CDR2 SQIVND come from the germline V gene (reference sequence). The full variable domain, with the rest looked up from reference TRBV19 and TRBJ1-5, is DGGITQSPKYLFRKEGQNVTLSCEQNLNHDAMYWYRQDPGQGLRLIYYSQIVNDFQKGDIAEGYSVSREKKESFPLTVTSAQKNPTAFYLCASSTQGAGNQPQHFGDGTRLSIL.

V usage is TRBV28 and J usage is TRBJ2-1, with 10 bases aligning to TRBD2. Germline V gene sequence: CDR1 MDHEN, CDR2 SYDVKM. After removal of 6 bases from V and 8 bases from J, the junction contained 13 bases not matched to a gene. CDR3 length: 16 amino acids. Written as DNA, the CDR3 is TGTGCCAGCAGCTCTAGACTAGCGGGCGATGGGGATGAGCAGTTCTTC. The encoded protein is CASSSRLAGDGDEQFF.